This T cell receptor beta chain was profiled in a study of blood T cell repertoires in COVID-19. Study-level background: T cells, B-cell-depleted T cells, or PBMCs supplied cDNA or gDNA.

Original data processing: By means of reference gene primer amplification, nucleated cell counts were estimated. Assay: immunoSEQ multiplex PCR; the TCRdb copy retains only in-frame clones and omits some. The DNA was the basis for D and trimming; V, J and clone size are from that table. The sample includes tens of thousands of clones, 65% to 90% seen only once; the top ten take more than 15%. Germline assignment: CDR1 SQVTM and CDR2 ANQGSEA. The CDR3 spans 13 residues. Trimming at V came to 8 bases and at J to 3 bases, leaving 9 bases not matched to a gene. The TCR comes from a woman aged 80 or over with active or convalescent COVID-19. The chain recombines TRBV29-1 with TRBJ1-1; 7 nucleotides align to TRBD1. The material sequenced was peripheral blood. The CDR3 is CSMRDSTYTEAFF. CDR3 nucleotide sequence: TGCAGCATGCGGGACAGCACTTACACTGAAGCTTTCTTT.